This TCR beta chain derives from a study of T-cell memory formation after mild COVID-19. Overall study context: Among the donors, TCR clusters were largely specific to each donor.

Regarding the study as a whole: Clones that got smaller from day 15 to 85 had even CD4/CD8, while clones growing later tipped toward CD4+. Pre-infection memory already had some responding clones, implying cross-reactive memory joined. CD8+ contracting clones occupied EMRA, while CD4+ ones occupied mainly CM and EM.

A word on this clonotype: The antigen is undetermined.

The CDR3 sequence is 15 residues long. Trimming cost V 5 bases and J 5 bases; bases outside gene matches: 11. Germline V lookup: CDR1 SEHNR, CDR2 FQNEAQ (reference sequence). TCRdb reprocessed the 5' RACE reads via MiXCR and lists one record per CDR3 protein. The top ten hold roughly 14% of the sample, which has a few hundred thousand distinct CDR3 sequences, 25% to 30% seen once. The TCR sequence derives from an adult woman who had mild COVID-19 (a few samples of this study predate the infection). Cell type and time point are not known. Sequenced material: PBMCs or a T cell subset sorted from them (not recorded which). This chain links TRBV7-9 with TRBJ1-2; TRBD1 aligns across 7 bases. Written as DNA, the CDR3 is TGTGCCAGCAGCACGGTTCCCCAGGGGGAGTATGGCTACACCTTC. Protein: CASSTVPQGEYGYTF.